This TCR beta chain was recorded in a study of cytomegalovirus exposure and HLA in healthy donors (dated by TCRdb to the late 2010s). For context, the study as a whole: An earlier analysis of fewer than 750 of the donors reported 276 Gb of sequence data and 90 million to 120 million unique TCR beta sequences obtained from roughly 180 million T cells. Alongside the repertoire data, information on donor age, sex, ethnicity and CMV serostatus was compiled. Roughly 310 gigabases of sequencing data and 80 million or so unique TCR sequences were included in an early release covering roughly 600 HLA-typed donors. All discovery cohort repertoires had been generated on a single sequencing platform. Typing coverage differed by locus: A, B, C, DRB1 and DQB1 were typed in about 629-640 donors, DQA1 in about 500, DPA1 in around 580, and DPB1 in 472. A few DR-DQ haplotypes were handled as single units for association and clustering because linkage in the cohort was strong. In a later genetic analysis, genome-wide SNP genotypes for about three fifths of the roughly 670 donors were used, and that subset was treated as a discovery cohort. Both class I and class II loci were covered by HLA typing, at four-digit resolution. Among about 370 genotyped donors of the cohort, an average of approximately 240,000 unique TCR beta nucleotide sequences was sequenced per donor, of which about 18% were non-productive. An earlier analysis of about 600 of the donors used high-throughput TCR beta sequencing to judge whether each TCR beta V gene segment behaved as functional or pseudogenic. High-throughput TCR immunosequencing, statistical association of individual TCRs with disease status, and machine learning were combined to predict cytomegalovirus infection status. A separate validation cohort of more than 100 different subjects was used in addition to the roughly 720-subject first cohort. In the later analysis, no new phenotypic data were used to find candidate immune exposures; instead, reliance was placed on TCR beta sequences and their occurrence across donors. The study used immunosequencing to profile the T cell repertoires of hundreds of subjects and linked those repertoires to cytomegalovirus serostatus. The genetic ancestry cluster associated with self-reported Caucasian donors included around four fifths of the roughly 410 genotyped donors. The study aimed to test whether cataloging public T cell receptors could reveal signatures of past pathogen exposure. In a later analysis, previously published TCR beta repertoires from 500 to 750 donors were re-analyzed and high-resolution HLA genotyping was added so that TCR occurrence patterns could be studied.

The cohort consisted of some 730 healthy bone marrow donors. Cohort members were all nominally healthy when sampled, although unrecorded immune exposures were likely present. The donor tested CMV seropositive and was one of the 289 seropositive cohort members. Every donor gave a peripheral blood sample, and the peripheral blood mononuclear cells from that sample were used for TCR beta sequencing. Genomic DNA extraction from the blood cell samples was performed with the Qiagen DNeasy Blood Extraction Kit. Points the paper makes about the study in general: A further reported finding was that TCR beta sequences accurately predicted the HLA-A and HLA-B alleles for most subjects in the first cohort. An association between a missense DCLRE1C variant and V-gene and J-gene trimming of TCR beta chains was found in a later genetic analysis and replicated in an independent cohort. The study listed 164 TCR beta chains as associated with cytomegalovirus. In a later analysis, several top co-occurrence clusters were reported to appear linked to parvovirus B19, influenza, CMV and Epstein-Barr virus. Only TCR beta chains were sequenced in this cohort, and the absence of alpha or paired-chain data limited detectable features. According to a later genetic analysis, donors in an Asian-associated ancestry cluster had fewer N-insertions in productive TCRs than the roughly 670-donor mean. In both the original and validation cohorts, the classifier was reported to diagnose cytomegalovirus status with high specificity and sensitivity. In an earlier analysis of a few hundred of the donors, most TCR beta V segments were observed in productive rearrangements about 87% or about 30% of the time, broadly matching IMGT annotations. Most TCR sequences were observed very rarely across donors, whereas some public TCRs were present in many individuals. Some IMGT-functional V segments, including TRBV6-2 and TRBV6-3, could not be distinguished by the 87-base-pair reads and were therefore excluded. Assigning TCR associations to individual alleles was difficult when HLA alleles, especially DR and DQ, strongly co-occurred. According to a later analysis, TCR association rates differed among HLA loci, with DRB1 alleles showing the most associated TCRs and HLA-C alleles showing the fewest. Roughly uniform sequencing depth across donors was assumed in presence/absence analyses, although this assumption may not hold. At a false discovery rate of 0.05, a later analysis linked approximately 18,000 TCR beta sequences to specific HLA alleles. The earlier analysis of 587 of the donors excluded some 15 rarely observed V segments, including chromosome 9 orphons, because counts were too low. The authors suggested that the approach could potentially be generalized to other disease states and immunological phenotypes. A cluster of highly shared sequence variants was judged likely to be a technical artifact of the sequencing pipeline. In a later analysis, HLA-associated TCR beta chains showed more clonal expansion and lower generation probabilities than non-associated chains that were equally common. In vitro tests confirmed that three of the cytomegalovirus-associated TCR beta chains recognize cytomegalovirus antigens. Most CMV-associated TCR beta chains appeared to be HLA-restricted in a later analysis, and the HLA associations seemed to be driven largely by CMV exposure. For the cohort, immune exposure information was limited to CMV serostatus. Linkage disequilibrium might explain the correlated functional status among segregating V segments, but an unknown experimental factor could not be ruled out. Because HLA typing was missing for some donors at each locus, association tests included only the typed subset.

A note on this clone: The antigen it recognizes is unknown. No clone much larger than this one lies a single base away; base qualities are absent.

CDR1 and CDR2 are drawn from the germline V gene (reference sequence): SGHKS, YYEKEE. Here V drops 2 bases and J drops 3 bases, and the junction holds 17 bases not matched to any gene. The CDR3 starts with the cysteine, ends with the phenylalanine, and has 19 residues. Just CDR3 DNA is preserved here, 57 bases in frame from base 1. Library preparation was by the immunoSEQ multiplex PCR assay. For the multiplex PCR, a mixture combining 60 forward primers for TCR Vbeta segments and 13 reverse primers for TCR Jbeta segments was used. The CDR3 region of rearranged TCR beta genes was amplified from genomic DNA with a multiplex PCR assay. The Illumina HiSeq System was used to sequence the amplified TCR beta libraries as 87-base-pair reads. The study's processing was this. A later analysis tallied 75 million to 95 million unique TCR beta chains across the 666 repertoires, and around 9.9 million of those chains were shared by two or more donors. To remove PCR and sequencing errors, raw reads were error-corrected and collapsed into unique sequences using a nearest-neighbor algorithm that merged closely related sequences. CDR3 sequences were aligned to IMGT reference sequences to assign V, D and J gene segments. For a sequence to be retained, at least a six-nucleotide match to both a V gene segment and a J gene segment was required. Rearrangements were called productive when the CDR3 lacked stop codons and stayed in frame with V and J; all others were non-productive. Following IMGT convention, CDR3 was defined as the stretch from the second conserved V-encoded cysteine to the conserved J-encoded phenylalanine. The earlier analysis of 587 of the donors excluded sequences that lacked an unambiguous match to a single V gene segment. An earlier analysis of about 600 of the donors called V segments functional above 56.7% productive rearrangements and segregating when the between-donor standard deviation exceeded 5%. To diagnose cytomegalovirus status from the catalog of TCR beta chain sequences, a statistical classification framework was built. In a later analysis, V and J genes were assigned by comparing TCR nucleotide sequences against IMGT/GENE-DB human TR gene sequences. A later analysis assigned CDR3 sequences and most-parsimonious VDJ recombination scenarios with the TCRdist pipeline. In a later analysis, each TCR beta chain was defined by its CDR3 amino acid sequence together with its V-gene family, and reads without a unique V-gene family were excluded. A later analysis removed roughly 590 highly shared, low-generation-probability nucleotide sequences to deal with suspected cross-contamination and a sequencing artifact. In a later analysis, a clonal expansion index for each public chain was calculated from normalized within-repertoire ranks of inferred template counts. In a later analysis, generation probabilities were computed with a VDJ recombination model fitted to out-of-frame rearrangements, and the resulting probabilities were checked against IGoR. Hypergeometric tests were used in a later analysis to score TCR-TCR, TCR-HLA and TCR-CMV co-occurrence, with a repertoire-size bias correction applied to the TCR pairs. To estimate false discovery rates, a later analysis permuted the HLA or CMV assignments 20 times. In a later analysis, co-occurring TCRs were grouped using DBSCAN, and TCRdist sequence similarity was added for clustering within HLA-allele-positive subsets. Repertoires with fewer than 30,000 or more than 120,000 public chains, plus five repertoires with anomalous nucleotide sharing, were excluded from co-occurrence clustering. TCRdb mirrors the immuneACCESS table, restricted to in-frame sequences. Some clones are absent from its copies; in checked studies, under half trace to an unresolved V gene, and the reason for the others is unknown. Clone size and V and J calls were adopted from that table, with D and trimming inferred from the DNA. The sample includes under 200,000 clones, with 65% to 80% observed a single time. Of the sample, about 2.4% is held by the ten largest clones.

Material for sequencing was PBMCs. Recombination linked TRBV5-5 to TRBJ1-3, with 7 central nucleotides matching TRBD1. This receptor was taken from a woman aged 40 to 50 in good health and CMV-seropositive. The DNA reads as follows: TGTGCCAGCAGCTTAAAGGAGTGGGCAGGGGGGTTAAGTGGAAACACCATATATTTT. Translated, it reads CASSLKEWAGGLSGNTIYF.